The 25 T cell receptor beta chains below were found in one sample sequenced in a study of blood T cells in healthy people across ages. For the second PCR, which ran for about 7 to 12 cycles, a sample-barcoded 5' primer and a J-beta primer mix were used. TCRdb redid the calling of the 5' RACE reads with MiXCR, one entry per CDR3 protein. Among 1.5 million to 2 million distinct CDR3 sequences listed, 28% were seen once. Sequencing input: blood. All receptors come from a woman aged 25 to 39 in good health.

This clonotype occurred many times. This sequence joins TRBV29-1 and TRBJ2-5; possibly TRBD1 for D (6 bases). With 7 bases removed from V and 1 base from J, the gap between germline ends came to 10 bases. The CDR3 runs 12 residues. CDR1 is SQVTM and CDR2 is ANQGSEA in the germline V gene. CDR3 sequence reads: CSAEDSQETQYF. As DNA, the CDR3 is TGCAGCGCCGAGGACAGCCAAGAGACCCAGTACTTC.

The J gene is TRBJ1-1, the V gene TRBV27; D is perhaps TRBD1 (5 bases). V lost 7 bases and J lost 1, with 13 bases in between. The CDR3 is made up of 14 amino acids. Germline V CDR1 and CDR2: MNHEY, SMNVEV (reference sequence). The CDR3: CASKITGPNTEAFF. For the CDR3, the DNA is TGTGCCAGCAAAATAACAGGCCCGAACACTGAAGCTTTCTTT.

As for this clonotype: A much larger clone is a single base away; this may be a read error. No DNA is shown, since the ends of the CDR3 on it are uncertain; the CDR3 is the one TCRdb lists. The chain combines TRBV10-3 with TRBJ1-2; the D segment call TRBD1 is taken from the table without a DNA check. The CDR3 comprises 13 residues, both ends counted. The germline CDR1 and CDR2 sequences are ENHRY and SYGVKD. The CDR3 here is CAITDRGNYGCTF.

This clonotype was counted only a few times. The chain carries TRBV7-9 and TRBJ2-5; D tentatively reads TRBD1 or TRBD2 (5 bases each). The J call may be wrong; the DNA end is better matched by TRBJ2-7. CDR1 SEHNR and CDR2 FQNEAQ come from the germline V gene (reference sequence). CDR3 length equals 14 residues. The CDR3 nucleotides read TGTGCCAGCAGCTTAATCGGGACGGGGTACGAGCAGTACTTC. It is translated as CASSLIGTGYEQYF.

The genes are TRBV10-3 and TRBJ2-7, with 7 bases matching TRBD1. Germline V CDR1 and CDR2: ENHRY, SYGVKD. The CDR3 sequence is 12 residues long. V trimming: 10 bases; J trimming: 3 bases; junction bases outside the gene matches: 6. CDR3 nucleotides: TGTGCCACCGGACAGGATTTCTACGAGCAGTACTTC. This codes for CATGQDFYEQYF.

This clonotype was counted once. The rearrangement uses TRBV7-2 and TRBJ2-3; TRBD2 matches at 9 bases. Trimming removed 8 bases from V and 6 bases from J; junction bases left unmatched: 12. This CDR3 has 15 amino acids. Germline V gene data show CDR1 as SGHTA and CDR2 as FQGNSA. CDR3 residues: CASFQRGAFRDTQYF. The CDR3 coding sequence is TGTGCCAGCTTTCAGCGGGGGGCCTTCAGGGATACGCAGTATTTT.

The genes are TRBV20-1 and TRBJ1-2; tentative D call: TRBD1 (5 bases). The CDR3 runs 12 residues. The germline V gene encodes CDR1 DFQATT and CDR2 SNEGSKA (reference sequence). Between the trimmed V and J ends, which lost 0 bases and 6 bases, there was a span of 8 bases. The CDR3 loop is CSARDRVDGYTF. Written as DNA, the CDR3 is TGCAGTGCTAGAGACAGGGTGGATGGCTACACCTTC.

About this clonotype itself: Since a much larger clone is just one base distant, this may be a read error. This chain joins TRBV10-3 and TRBJ2-7; D is perhaps TRBD1 or TRBD2 (5 bases each). The germline V gene has CDR1 ENHRY and CDR2 SYGVKD. The CDR3 has 14 amino acids. The CDR3 protein is CAISEEGRRGEQDF. CDR3 DNA sequence: TGTGCCATCAGTGAAGAAGGGAGAAGGGGCGAGCAGGACTTC.

The chain uses TRBV29-1 and TRBJ2-1, with D perhaps TRBD1 or TRBD2 (6 bases each). Trimming cost V 8 bases and J 6 bases, with 20 bases left between them. This CDR3 is built from 14 residues. The germline V gene has CDR1 SQVTM and CDR2 ANQGSEA. The CDR3 DNA is TGCAGCTCAAAAGGTGGTTGGGGGGCCAATGAGCAGTTCTTC. It specifies CSSKGGWGANEQFF.

CDR3 bases: TGTGCCAGCAGTTCCCTGGGACAGGGGGTGATGGGGGAGCTGTTTTTT. Translation: CASSSLGQGVMGELFF. This sequence joins TRBV28 and TRBJ2-2; 11 positions agree with TRBD1. The CDR3 is made up of 16 amino acids. V trimming: 4 bases; J trimming: 8 bases; junction bases outside the gene matches: 9. The germline gives CDR1 MDHEN, CDR2 SYDVKM.

The chain combines TRBV20-1 with TRBJ1-1, with D perhaps matching TRBD1 (6 bases). This CDR3 spans 14 amino acids. Germline lookup yields CDR1 DFQATT and CDR2 SNEGSKA (reference sequence). Trimming removed 0 bases from V and 4 bases from J, with 12 bases in between. As DNA, the CDR3 is TGCAGTGCTAGAGATCTTACAGGGAGCACTGAAGCTTTCTTT. Its translation: CSARDLTGSTEAFF.

This clonotype was seen a few times. The chain is built from TRBV7-9 and TRBJ2-7, with TRBD1 matching 8 bases. CDR1 SEHNR and CDR2 FQNEAQ come from the germline V gene (reference sequence). The CDR3 loop spans 14 amino acids. V was clipped by 1 base and J by 7 bases; unmatched bases: 6. The DNA of the CDR3 is TGTGCCAGCAGCTTAGGGACAGGGTTGAAAGAGCAGTACTTC. This encodes CASSLGTGLKEQYF. Combining the CDR3 with reference TRBV7-9 and TRBJ2-7 gives the whole variable domain DTGVSQNPRHKITKRGQNVTFRCDPISEHNRLYWYRQTLGQGPEFLTYFQNEAQLEKSRLLSDRFSAERPKGSFSTLEIQRTEQGDSAMYLCASSLGTGLKEQYFGPGTRLTVT.

This clonotype occurred a few times. The J gene is TRBJ1-5, the V gene TRBV10-2; D is uncertain. Germline CDR1 WSHSY, CDR2 SAAADI. This CDR3 is built from 14 residues. Trimming shortened V by 2 bases and J by 5 bases, and 10 bases separated the two germline ends. CDR3 sequence (DNA): TGCGCCAGCAGTGAGGGAGGGATCGATCAGCCCCAGCATTTT. It specifies CASSEGGIDQPQHF.

The CDR3: CASSPSGRISGELFF. The CDR3 region has the DNA TGTGCCAGCAGCCCGAGCGGGAGGATTTCCGGGGAGCTGTTTTTT. The chain employs TRBV9 and TRBJ2-2, with 9 positions matching TRBD2. V was pared by 4 bases and J by 6 bases, with 7 bases of the junction left unmatched. The germline V gene encodes CDR1 SGDLS and CDR2 YYNGEE. The CDR3 is 15 residues long.

The rearrangement links TRBV20-1 to TRBJ1-5, with D unclear. This CDR3 spans 13 amino acids. V lost 4 bases and J lost 4, with 11 bases in between. Germline CDR1 and CDR2: DFQATT and SNEGSKA (reference sequence). The CDR3 sequence is CSATESLNQPQHF. The CDR3 DNA follows: TGCAGTGCTACCGAGTCCCTTAATCAGCCCCAGCATTTT.

This clonotype was recorded a few times. V usage is TRBV20-1 and J usage is TRBJ2-3; D possibly uses TRBD1 or TRBD2 (6 bases each). The germline CDR1 and CDR2 sequences are DFQATT and SNEGSKA (reference sequence). The CDR3 length is 15 residues. V gave up 4 bases and J gave up 5 bases, with 19 bases separating them. CDR3 region: CSAKGGPTLVDTQYF. DNA of the CDR3: TGCAGTGCTAAGGGGGGCCCGACACTGGTAGATACGCAGTATTTT.

V and J are TRBV29-1 and TRBJ2-3; no clear D gene. Trimming took 1 base from V and 8 from J, leaving 10 bases between them. This CDR3 contains 12 residues. Germline values: CDR1 SQVTM, CDR2 ANQGSEA. The CDR3 nucleotides read TGCAGCGTTGAAGCAGTCCCTGGTACGCAGTATTTT. Encoded protein: CSVEAVPGTQYF.

This chain uses TRBV6-1 with TRBJ2-6; TRBD2 matches 7 bases. Germline assignment: CDR1 MNHNS and CDR2 SASEGT. This CDR3 has 15 amino acids. J lost 0 bases, V lost 8 bases, and 4 bases had no gene match. The CDR3 nucleotides are TGTGCCAGCTGGGGGGGTTACTCTGGGGCCAACGTCCTGACTTTC. Protein product: CASWGGYSGANVLTF.

V is TRBV4-2 and J is TRBJ1-5; D might be TRBD1 (6 bases). The CDR3 is 15 amino acids. V lost 1 base to trimming and J lost 5 bases, with 12 bases between them. Looked up from germline, CDR1 is LGHNA and CDR2 is YNFKEQ. The CDR3 DNA is TGTGCCAGCAGCCAAGGGGGGCAGGTAGATCAGCCCCAGCATTTT. It encodes CASSQGGQVDQPQHF.

This clonotype was found a few times. The chain joins TRBV12-3 or TRBV12-4 to TRBJ1-2, with a weak D call TRBD1 (5 bases). Trimming removed 7 bases from V and 4 bases from J, with 16 bases in between. The CDR3 is 14 residues long. The CDR3 coding sequence is TGTGCCAGCACCTTTAACAGCAGGGCCTATGGCTACACCTTC. Translating it yields CASTFNSRAYGYTF.

This clonotype was observed a handful of times. The CDR3 here is CASSTGQGAAPLHF. DNA for the CDR3: TGTGCCAGCAGTACCGGACAGGGGGCTGCACCCCTCCACTTT. This sequence joins TRBV6-5 and TRBJ1-6, with TRBD1 matching 11 bases. CDR1 MNHEY and CDR2 SVGAGI come from the germline V gene. CDR3 length: 14 residues. V lost 5 bases, J lost 11 bases, and 5 bases stayed unmatched.

This clonotype was counted between two and nine times. This chain links TRBV12-3 or TRBV12-4 with TRBJ1-2; D is unclear. The CDR3 has 14 residues. Trimming stripped 2 bases from V and 10 bases from J, with 17 bases between. The CDR3 region has the DNA TGTGCCAGCAGTTTATCTTGGAACCTGGAGGACTACACCTTC. As protein: CASSLSWNLEDYTF.

The V and J genes are TRBV6-2 or TRBV6-3 and TRBJ2-1, with D tentatively TRBD2 (6 bases). The last part of the DNA fits TRBJ2-7 better; the J call may be wrong. The CDR3 spans 15 residues. Germline V CDR1 and CDR2: MNHEY, SVGEGT. In DNA form, the CDR3 reads TGTGCCAGCACCGACGGCGGGGAAAGGTTCTACGAGCAGTACTTC. Translated: CASTDGGERFYEQYF.

The table lists this clonotype with a few counts. The genes are TRBV5-1 and TRBJ2-3; either TRBD1 or TRBD2 may supply D (5 bases each). Germline loops: CDR1 SGHRS, CDR2 YFSETQ. CDR3 length: 15 residues. Trimming took 5 bases from V and 0 from J, leaving 13 bases between them. This CDR3 reads CASRERGPSTDTQYF. The CDR3 nucleotides are TGCGCCAGCAGGGAGAGGGGCCCTAGCACAGATACGCAGTATTTT.

The chain has TRBV10-3 and TRBJ2-7; D perhaps matches TRBD1 (5 bases). The J call may not be correct, given that the DNA end is closer to TRBJ2-4. The CDR3 length is 13 residues. Germline CDR1 is ENHRY and CDR2 is SYGVKD. The CDR3 region is CAISEDSQNIQYF. Written as DNA, the CDR3 is TGTGCCATCAGTGAGGACAGTCAAAACATTCAGTACTTC.